This T cell receptor (beta chain) was sequenced in a study of memory CD4+ T cells and cytomegalovirus serostatus. Whole-study context: Healthy Belgian adult donors included about nine CMV-positive and fewer than 25 CMV-negative people.

The protocol was immunoSEQ multiplex PCR, while the TCRdb copy is restricted to in-frame clones and leaves out a portion. Among tens of thousands of clones listed, 82% were seen once. Whole-study results and caveats: About two fifths of the roughly 150 known CMV-associated TCRbeta sequences appeared in CD4+ memory.

The sort gate was single viable CD3+CD4+CD8-CD45RO+ cells for memory CD4+ T cells. Total CD4+ T cells were enriched by CD4 positive selection. This CDR3 has 15 amino acids. Per germline, CDR1 SEHNR and CDR2 FQNEAQ (reference sequence). V shed 5 bases and J 2 bases; nucleotides not matched to a gene: 3. Points on this clone: Its antigen remains unknown.

The chain has TRBV7-9 and TRBJ2-6; 7 bases map to TRBD1. Sequencing input: memory CD4+ T cells from blood. This clonotype originated in an adult in good health and CMV-seronegative. DNA for the CDR3: TGTGCCAGCAGCCCACAGGGGACTGGGGCCAACGTCCTGACTTTC. Protein product: CASSPQGTGANVLTF. Filled out from reference TRBV7-9 and TRBJ2-6, the complete variable domain reads DTGVSQNPRHKITKRGQNVTFRCDPISEHNRLYWYRQTLGQGPEFLTYFQNEAQLEKSRLLSDRFSAERPKGSFSTLEIQRTEQGDSAMYLCASSPQGTGANVLTFGAGSRLTVL.